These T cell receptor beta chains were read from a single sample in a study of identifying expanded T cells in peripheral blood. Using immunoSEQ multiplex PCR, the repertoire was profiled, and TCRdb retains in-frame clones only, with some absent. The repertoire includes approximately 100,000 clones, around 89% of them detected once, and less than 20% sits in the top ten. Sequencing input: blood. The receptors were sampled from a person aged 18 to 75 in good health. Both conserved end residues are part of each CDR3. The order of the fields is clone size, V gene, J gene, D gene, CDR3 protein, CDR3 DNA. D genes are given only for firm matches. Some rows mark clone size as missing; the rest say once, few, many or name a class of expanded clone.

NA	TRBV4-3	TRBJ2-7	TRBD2	CASSQDLGGGAYEQYF	TGCGCCAGCAGCCAAGATCTGGGCGGGGGGGCCTACGAGCAGTACTTC
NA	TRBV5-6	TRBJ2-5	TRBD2	CASSRATSGGPETQYF	TGTGCCAGCAGCCGCGCGACTAGCGGGGGGCCTGAGACCCAGTACTTC
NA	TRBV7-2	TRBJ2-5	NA	CASRRTIQSRETQYF	TGTGCCAGCAGACGGACTATCCAAAGTCGGGAGACCCAGTACTTC
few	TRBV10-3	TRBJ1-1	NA	CAISATETGTEAFF	TGTGCCATCAGTGCCACGGAGACGGGCACTGAAGCTTTCTTT
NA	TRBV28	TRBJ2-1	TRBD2	CASSSPGRSSYNEQFF	TGTGCCAGCAGTTCCCCCGGGAGGAGCTCCTACAATGAGCAGTTCTTC
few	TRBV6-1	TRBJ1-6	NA	CASSEAGSSYNSPLHF	TGTGCCAGCAGTGAAGCGGGGAGCTCCTATAATTCACCCCTCCACTTT
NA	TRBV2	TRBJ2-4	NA	CASSESVAAYF	TGTGCCAGCAGTGAATCGGTAGCGGCGTACTTC
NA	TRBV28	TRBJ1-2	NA	CASSFPTVYGYTF	TGTGCCAGCAGTTTCCCGACAGTCTATGGCTACACCTTC
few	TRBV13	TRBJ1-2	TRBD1	CASSAAGGMDYGYTF	TGTGCCAGCAGTGCGGCAGGGGGCATGGACTATGGCTACACCTTC
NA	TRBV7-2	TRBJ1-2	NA	CASSPQMGKGYTF	TGTGCCAGCAGCCCCCAGATGGGAAAGGGCTACACCTTC
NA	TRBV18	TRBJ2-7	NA	CASSPPTGVDEQYF	TGTGCCAGCTCACCACCGACTGGTGTGGACGAGCAGTACTTC
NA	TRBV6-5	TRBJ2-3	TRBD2	CASSSGGRDTQYF	TGTGCCAGCAGTTCGGGGGGTCGAGATACGCAGTATTTT
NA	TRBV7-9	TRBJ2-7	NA	CASSWDHYEQYF	TGTGCCAGCAGTTGGGACCATTACGAGCAGTACTTC
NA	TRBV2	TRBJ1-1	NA	CASSDWNTEAFF	TGTGCCAGCAGTGACTGGAACACTGAAGCTTTCTTT
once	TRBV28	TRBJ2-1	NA	CASQGGGGTNEQFF	TGTGCCAGCCAAGGGGGGGGCGGTACCAATGAGCAGTTCTTC
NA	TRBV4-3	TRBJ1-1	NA	CASSRGRLLNTEAFF	TGCGCCAGCAGCCGGGGACGGTTACTGAACACTGAAGCTTTCTTT